This T cell receptor (beta chain) was captured in a study of blood T cells in healthy people across ages. Study results and limitations: Without sorted subsets, naive and antigen-experienced compartments could not be conclusively compared.

Each sample yielded at least 6 million isolated PBMCs. Concerning this clonotype: What it recognizes is unknown.

For the second PCR, which ran for about 7 to 11 cycles, a sample-barcoded 5' primer and a J-beta primer mix were used. TCRdb reprocessed the 5' RACE reads with MiXCR, giving one entry per CDR3 protein. Here the sample spans approximately 1.5 million distinct CDR3 sequences, approximately 39% being singletons. This CDR3 is built from 15 residues. V was clipped by 2 bases and J by 11 bases, with 21 bases between them. In germline, CDR1 is MDHEN, CDR2 SYDVKM. The sequencing sample was made of blood. The receptor comes from a woman younger than 30 in good health. The chain links TRBV28 to TRBJ2-5, with D perhaps TRBD1 (6 bases). The CDR3 reads CASSLLPQGFNEQYF. DNA of the CDR3: TGTGCCAGCAGTTTACTCCCACAGGGTTTCAATGAGCAGTACTTC.